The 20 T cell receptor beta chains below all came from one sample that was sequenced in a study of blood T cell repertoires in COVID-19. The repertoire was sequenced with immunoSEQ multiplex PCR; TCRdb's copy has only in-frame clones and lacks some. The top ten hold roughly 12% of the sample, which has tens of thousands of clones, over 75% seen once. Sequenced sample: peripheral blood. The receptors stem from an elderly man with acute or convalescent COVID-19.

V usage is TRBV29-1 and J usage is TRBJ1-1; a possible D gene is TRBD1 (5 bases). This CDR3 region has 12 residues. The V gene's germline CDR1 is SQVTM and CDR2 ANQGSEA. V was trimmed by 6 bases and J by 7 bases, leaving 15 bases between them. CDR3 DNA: TGCAGCGTCGGCAGGGAGGGCCTTGAAGCTTTCTTT. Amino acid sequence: CSVGREGLEAFF.

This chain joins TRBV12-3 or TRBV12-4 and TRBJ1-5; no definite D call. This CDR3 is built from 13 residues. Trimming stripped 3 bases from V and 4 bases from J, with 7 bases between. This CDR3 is CASSFGRNQPQHF. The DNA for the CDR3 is TGTGCCAGCAGTTTTGGGAGGAATCAGCCCCAGCATTTT.

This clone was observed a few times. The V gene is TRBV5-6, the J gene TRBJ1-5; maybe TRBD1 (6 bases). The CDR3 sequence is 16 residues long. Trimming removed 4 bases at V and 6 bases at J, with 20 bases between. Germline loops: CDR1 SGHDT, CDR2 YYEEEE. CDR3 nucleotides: TGTGCCAGCAGCCTACTGACAACAGGGAGGGCTCAGCCCCAGCATTTT. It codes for CASSLLTTGRAQPQHF.

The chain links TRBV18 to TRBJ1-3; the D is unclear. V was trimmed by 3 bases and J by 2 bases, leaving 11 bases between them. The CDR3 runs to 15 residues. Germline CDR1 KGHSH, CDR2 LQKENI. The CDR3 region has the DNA TGTGCCAGCTCACCCCCTTCTTCAGCTGGAAACACCATATATTTT. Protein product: CASSPPSSAGNTIYF. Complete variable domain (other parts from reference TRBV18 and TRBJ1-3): NAGVMQNPRHLVRRRGQEARLRCSPMKGHSHVYWYRQLPEEGLKFMVYLQKENIIDESGMPKERFSAEFPKEGPSILRIQQVVRGDSAAYFCASSPPSSAGNTIYFGEGSWLTVV.

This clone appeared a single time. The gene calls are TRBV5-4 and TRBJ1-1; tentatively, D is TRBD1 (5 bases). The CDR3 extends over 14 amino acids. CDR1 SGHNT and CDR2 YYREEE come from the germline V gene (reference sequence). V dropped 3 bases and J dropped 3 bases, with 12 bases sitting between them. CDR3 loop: CASSSGSVDTEAFF. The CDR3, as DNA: TGTGCCAGCAGCTCAGGGTCGGTGGACACTGAAGCTTTCTTT.

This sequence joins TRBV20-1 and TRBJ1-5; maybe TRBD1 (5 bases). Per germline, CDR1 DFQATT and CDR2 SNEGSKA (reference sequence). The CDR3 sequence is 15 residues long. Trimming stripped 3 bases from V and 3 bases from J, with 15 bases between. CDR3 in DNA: TGCAGTGCTAGTATTGCGGGGGAGCTCAATCAGCCCCAGCATTTT. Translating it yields CSASIAGELNQPQHF.

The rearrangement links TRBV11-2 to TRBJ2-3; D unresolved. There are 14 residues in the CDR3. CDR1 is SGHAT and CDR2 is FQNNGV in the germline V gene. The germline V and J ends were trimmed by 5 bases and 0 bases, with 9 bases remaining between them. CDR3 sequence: CASSPLRSTDTQYF. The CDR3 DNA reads TGTGCCAGCAGCCCACTACGTAGCACAGATACGCAGTATTTT.

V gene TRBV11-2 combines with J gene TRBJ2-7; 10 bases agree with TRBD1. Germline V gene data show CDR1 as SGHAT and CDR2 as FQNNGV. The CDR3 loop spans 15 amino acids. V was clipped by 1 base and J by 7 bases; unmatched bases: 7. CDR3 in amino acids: CASSLGYGTGVEQYF. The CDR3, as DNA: TGTGCCAGCAGCTTAGGGTACGGGACAGGGGTTGAGCAGTACTTC.

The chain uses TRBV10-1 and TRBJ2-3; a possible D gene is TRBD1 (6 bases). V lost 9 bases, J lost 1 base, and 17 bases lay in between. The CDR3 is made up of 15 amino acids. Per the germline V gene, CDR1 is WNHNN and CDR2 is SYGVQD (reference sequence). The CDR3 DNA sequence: TGCGCCAGTAACCGGGACATGAAATGCACAGATACGCAGTATTTT. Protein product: CASNRDMKCTDTQYF.

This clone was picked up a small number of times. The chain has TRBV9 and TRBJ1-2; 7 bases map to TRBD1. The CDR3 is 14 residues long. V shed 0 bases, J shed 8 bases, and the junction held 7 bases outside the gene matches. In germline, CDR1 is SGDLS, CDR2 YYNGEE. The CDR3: CASSVDGRGAGYTF. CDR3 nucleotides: TGTGCCAGCAGCGTAGACGGCAGGGGGGCGGGCTACACCTTC.

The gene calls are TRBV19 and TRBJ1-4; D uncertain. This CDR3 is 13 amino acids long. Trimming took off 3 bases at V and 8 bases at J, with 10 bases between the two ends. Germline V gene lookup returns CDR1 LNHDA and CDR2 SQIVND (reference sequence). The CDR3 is CASSIPGDEKLFF. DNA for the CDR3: TGTGCCAGTAGTATTCCAGGTGACGAAAAACTGTTTTTT. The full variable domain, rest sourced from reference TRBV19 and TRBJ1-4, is DGGITQSPKYLFRKEGQNVTLSCEQNLNHDAMYWYRQDPGQGLRLIYYSQIVNDFQKGDIAEGYSVSREKKESFPLTVTSAQKNPTAFYLCASSIPGDEKLFFGSGTQLSVL.

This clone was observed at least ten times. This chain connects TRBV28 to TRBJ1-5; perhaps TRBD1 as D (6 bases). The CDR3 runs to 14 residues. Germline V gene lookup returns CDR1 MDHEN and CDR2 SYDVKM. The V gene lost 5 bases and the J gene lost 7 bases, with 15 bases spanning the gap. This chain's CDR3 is CASSTNRDKQPQHF. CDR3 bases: TGTGCCAGCAGTACCAACCGGGACAAGCAGCCCCAGCATTTT.

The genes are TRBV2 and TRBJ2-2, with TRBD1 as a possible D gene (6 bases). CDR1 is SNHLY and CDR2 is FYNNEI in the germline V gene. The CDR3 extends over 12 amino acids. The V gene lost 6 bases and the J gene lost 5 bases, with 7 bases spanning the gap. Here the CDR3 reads CASRQGTGELFF. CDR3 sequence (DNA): TGTGCCAGCAGACAGGGTACCGGGGAGCTGTTTTTT.

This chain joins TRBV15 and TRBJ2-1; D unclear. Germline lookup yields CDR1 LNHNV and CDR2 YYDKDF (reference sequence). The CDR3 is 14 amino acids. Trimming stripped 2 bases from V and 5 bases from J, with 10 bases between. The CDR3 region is CATSRLDDNNEQFF. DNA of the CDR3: TGTGCCACCAGCAGACTAGACGATAACAATGAGCAGTTCTTC.

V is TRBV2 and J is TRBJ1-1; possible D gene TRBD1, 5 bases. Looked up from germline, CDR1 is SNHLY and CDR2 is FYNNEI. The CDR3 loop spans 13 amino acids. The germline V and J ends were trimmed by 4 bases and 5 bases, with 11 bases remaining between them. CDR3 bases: TGTGCCAGCAGTGTTGGGGCCGGGACTGAAGCTTTCTTT. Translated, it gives CASSVGAGTEAFF.

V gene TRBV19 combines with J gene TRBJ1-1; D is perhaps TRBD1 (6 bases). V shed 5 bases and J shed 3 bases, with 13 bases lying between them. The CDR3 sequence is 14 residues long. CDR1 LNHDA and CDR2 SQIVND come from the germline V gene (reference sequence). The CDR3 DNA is TGTGCCAGTAGTCCAACAAAGGGGGACACTGAAGCTTTCTTT. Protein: CASSPTKGDTEAFF.

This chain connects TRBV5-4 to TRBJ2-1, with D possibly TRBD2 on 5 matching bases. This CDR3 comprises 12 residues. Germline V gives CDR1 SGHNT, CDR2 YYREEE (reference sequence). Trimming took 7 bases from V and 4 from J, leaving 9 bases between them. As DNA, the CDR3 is TGTGCCAGCTCGGGGATTTACAATGAGCAGTTCTTC. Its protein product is CASSGIYNEQFF.

CDR3 region: CASSPGTLGSYEQYF. CDR3 in DNA: TGTGCCAGTAGTCCTGGGACACTCGGCTCCTACGAGCAGTACTTC. The genes are TRBV19 and TRBJ2-7; TRBD1 is a possible D gene (6 bases). The CDR3 runs 15 residues. Per the germline V gene, CDR1 is LNHDA and CDR2 is SQIVND (reference sequence). V lost 5 bases, J lost 0 bases, and 14 bases lay in between.

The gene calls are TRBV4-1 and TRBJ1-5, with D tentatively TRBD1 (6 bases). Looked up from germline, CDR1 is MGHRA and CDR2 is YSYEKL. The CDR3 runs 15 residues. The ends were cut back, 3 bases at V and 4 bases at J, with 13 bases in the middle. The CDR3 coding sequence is TGCGCCAGCAGCCAGCCGGACAGTCAAAATCAGCCCCAGCATTTT. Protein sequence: CASSQPDSQNQPQHF.

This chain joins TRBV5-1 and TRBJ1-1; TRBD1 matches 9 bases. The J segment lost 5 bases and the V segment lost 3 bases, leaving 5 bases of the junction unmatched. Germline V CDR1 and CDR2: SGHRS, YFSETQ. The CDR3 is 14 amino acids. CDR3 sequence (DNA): TGCGCCAGCAGCTCCACAGGGGGCGGAACTGAAGCTTTCTTT. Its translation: CASSSTGGGTEAFF.